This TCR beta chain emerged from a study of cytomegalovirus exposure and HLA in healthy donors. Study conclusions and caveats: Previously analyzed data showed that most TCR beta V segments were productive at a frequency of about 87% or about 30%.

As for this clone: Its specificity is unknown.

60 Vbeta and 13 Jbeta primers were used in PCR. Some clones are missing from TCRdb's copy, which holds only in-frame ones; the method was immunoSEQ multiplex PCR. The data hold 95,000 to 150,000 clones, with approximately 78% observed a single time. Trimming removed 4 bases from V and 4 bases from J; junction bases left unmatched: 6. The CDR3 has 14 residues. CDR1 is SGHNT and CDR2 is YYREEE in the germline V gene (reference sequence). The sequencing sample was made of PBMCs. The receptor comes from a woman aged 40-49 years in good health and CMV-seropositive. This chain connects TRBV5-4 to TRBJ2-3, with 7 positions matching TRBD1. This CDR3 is CASSRPGQSDTQYF. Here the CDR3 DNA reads TGTGCCAGCAGCCGACCGGGACAGTCAGATACGCAGTATTTT.